This TCR beta chain is from a study of CD8 T cells in ankylosing spondylitis. Study results and caveats: Clones that were linked to disease were CD8+ and were relatively rare in peripheral blood. A motif of 8 or 9 highly homologous TCR beta variants was seen as apparently characteristic of ankylosing spondylitis blood. The clones that were linked to disease were reported to be significantly enriched in matched synovial fluid samples from ankylosing spondylitis patients.

V shed 4 bases and J shed 7 bases, with 10 bases lying between them. There are 13 residues in the CDR3. Comment on this clonotype: Its antigen is undetermined.

TCRdb redid the calling of the 5' RACE reads with MiXCR, one entry per CDR3 protein. In the table there are about 300,000 distinct CDR3 sequences, around 21% of which are singletons. The specimen was blood, either unsorted or a sorted T cell fraction (not recorded which). The source of this sequence is a female donor with ankylosing spondylitis or in good health (not recorded which). The chain links TRBV12-3 or TRBV12-4 to TRBJ1-4; tentatively, D is TRBD1 (5 bases). CDR3 residues: CASSSQGGEKLFF. The CDR3 coding sequence is TGTGCCAGCAGTTCCCAGGGCGGTGAAAAACTGTTTTTT.